The 14 T cell receptor beta chains listed next were all sequenced from one sample in a study of CD4+ T cells in melanoma. Method: immunoSEQ multiplex PCR; TCRdb's copy keeps in-frame clones and lacks some. This repertoire shows about 21,000 clones, roughly 82% found once; its top ten account for approximately 4%. The sample taken for sequencing was cells from a culture (not recorded whether cultured in vitro). These receptors were obtained from a human donor with melanoma.

The V call is TRBV5-1, the J call TRBJ2-6; D is unclear. Trimming shortened V by 1 base and J by 0 bases, and 11 bases separated the two germline ends. CDR1 and CDR2 from the germline V gene are SGHRS and YFSETQ. The CDR3 has 17 residues. The DNA of the CDR3 is TGCGCCAGCAGCTTGAATGGCGGTATCTCTGGGGCCAACGTCCTGACTTTC. Encoded protein: CASSLNGGISGANVLTF. Using reference TRBV5-1 and TRBJ2-6 for the parts outside the CDR3, the full variable domain is KAGVTQTPRYLIKTRGQQVTLSCSPISGHRSVSWYQQTPGQGLQFLFEYFSETQRNKGNFPGRFSGRQFSNSRSEMNVSTLELGDSALYLCASSLNGGISGANVLTFGAGSRLTVL.

This clone was recorded only once. The chain couples TRBV7-2 to TRBJ2-7; perhaps TRBD1 as D (5 bases). The CDR3 totals 15 residues. Germline CDR1 is SGHTA and CDR2 is FQGNSA. V shed 0 bases and J shed 3 bases, with 12 bases lying between them. This chain's CDR3 is CASSLAWGPSYEQYF. In DNA, the CDR3 is TGTGCCAGCAGCTTAGCGTGGGGCCCTAGCTACGAGCAGTACTTC. The variable domain in full, completed from reference TRBV7-2 and TRBJ2-7, reads GAGVSQSPSNKVTEKGKDVELRCDPISGHTALYWYRQSLGQGLEFLIYFQGNSAPDKSGLPSDRFSAERTGGSVSTLTIQRTQQEDSAVYLCASSLAWGPSYEQYFGPGTRLTVT.

The CDR3, as DNA: TGTGCCAGCAGCTTCGAACAGGGCACTGAAGCTTTCTTT. As protein: CASSFEQGTEAFF. This chain uses TRBV11-3 with TRBJ1-1, with D possibly being TRBD1 (6 bases). Germline values: CDR1 SGHNT, CDR2 YENEEA. V was shortened by 3 bases and J by 4 bases, with 9 bases between the two germline ends. The CDR3 contains 13 residues.

V and J are TRBV6-1 and TRBJ2-4, with TRBD1 matching 7 bases. Germline CDR1 is MNHNS and CDR2 is SASEGT. Germline trimming cut 6 bases from V and 2 bases from J; bases unmatched to any gene: 4. This CDR3 has 14 residues. This chain's CDR3 is CASREDRSKNIQYF. The CDR3 DNA follows: TGTGCCAGCAGAGAGGACAGGTCCAAAAACATTCAGTACTTC.

This chain connects TRBV6-1 to TRBJ2-7; D is unresolved. Deletions cut 7 bases from V and 4 bases from J, with 17 bases between. The CDR3 has 14 residues. CDR1 is MNHNS and CDR2 is SASEGT in the germline V gene. CDR3 sequence (DNA): TGTGCCAGCACCCTTTCGCGGATTGAATACGAGCAGTACTTC. It codes for CASTLSRIEYEQYF.

This chain uses TRBV29-1 with TRBJ2-7; D is undetermined. The ends were cut back, 3 bases at V and 5 bases at J, with 11 bases in the middle. Germline V gene sequence: CDR1 SQVTM, CDR2 ANQGSEA. This CDR3 contains 12 residues. The CDR3 is CSVDAGFDEQYF. CDR3 nucleotides: TGCAGCGTTGACGCCGGTTTCGACGAGCAGTACTTC.

This chain uses TRBV2 with TRBJ1-1, with TRBD1 as a possible D gene (6 bases). Germline V gene lookup returns CDR1 SNHLY and CDR2 FYNNEI. The CDR3 is 14 amino acids. Trimming removed 7 bases from V and 4 bases from J, with 16 bases in between. The CDR3: CASILSGGLTEAFF. The DNA of the CDR3 is TGTGCCAGCATTCTCTCGGGGGGGCTCACTGAAGCTTTCTTT.

V usage is TRBV14 and J usage is TRBJ1-3, with D hard to call. V lost 6 bases and J 6 bases, leaving 12 bases between the germline ends. The CDR3 is made up of 13 amino acids. Germline V gene sequence: CDR1 SGHDN, CDR2 FVKESK. The CDR3 sequence is CASRAAAENTIYF. CDR3 nucleotide sequence: TGTGCCAGCAGAGCTGCAGCAGAAAACACCATATATTTT.

The table lists this clone with a count of one. The chain joins TRBV5-1 to TRBJ2-5, with D hard to call. Germline lookup yields CDR1 SGHRS and CDR2 YFSETQ. V was trimmed by 0 bases and J by 5 bases, leaving 8 bases between them. The CDR3 loop spans 13 amino acids. The CDR3 sequence: CASSLGELETQYF. CDR3 nucleotide sequence: TGCGCCAGCAGCTTGGGGGAATTGGAGACCCAGTACTTC. The full variable domain, in which reference TRBV5-1 and TRBJ2-5 provide the parts outside the CDR3, is KAGVTQTPRYLIKTRGQQVTLSCSPISGHRSVSWYQQTPGQGLQFLFEYFSETQRNKGNFPGRFSGRQFSNSRSEMNVSTLELGDSALYLCASSLGELETQYFGPGTRLLVL.

The V gene is TRBV21-1, the J gene TRBJ2-7; TRBD2 is the table's D call and was not checked against the DNA. TRBV21-1 has pseudogene status. This CDR3 is 20 amino acids long. The CDR3 nucleotides are TGTGCCAGCACCCGGCTCGCTTTGCTAGCGGGGTGGGGTGGGTCCTACGAGCAGTACTTC. Its translation: CASTRLALLAGWGGSYEQYF.

This chain connects TRBV5-6 to TRBJ2-7, with D hard to call. Trimming took 4 bases from V and 0 from J, leaving 8 bases between them. Germline-derived CDR1 and CDR2 are SGHDT and YYEEEE. This CDR3 has 13 amino acids. The CDR3 nucleotides read TGTGCCAGCAGCCCCTTCAGCTCCTACGAGCAGTACTTC. Translation gives CASSPFSSYEQYF. The whole variable domain, filled in from reference TRBV5-6 and TRBJ2-7, reads DAGVTQSPTHLIKTRGQQVTLRCSPKSGHDTVSWYQQALGQGPQFIFQYYEEEERQRGNFPDRFSGHQFPNYSSELNVNALLLGDSALYLCASSPFSSYEQYFGPGTRLTVT.

This clone was observed a few times. V usage is TRBV12-5 and J usage is TRBJ2-7; D possibly matches TRBD1 or TRBD2 (5 bases each). Deletions cut 5 bases from V and 3 bases from J, with 11 bases between. The CDR3 covers 13 residues. Germline V gene data show CDR1 as LGHNT and CDR2 as FRNRAP. CDR3: CASGQGRGYEQYF. DNA of the CDR3: TGTGCTAGTGGTCAGGGACGGGGCTACGAGCAGTACTTC.

This chain's CDR3 is CASRAGANYGYTF. In nucleotides, the CDR3 is TGTGCCAGCAGGGCAGGGGCTAACTATGGCTACACCTTC. The chain is built from TRBV6-5 and TRBJ1-2, with TRBD1 as a possible D gene (6 bases). In germline, CDR1 is MNHEY, CDR2 SVGAGI. The CDR3 loop spans 13 amino acids. Trimming shortened V by 6 bases and J by 0 bases, and 8 bases separated the two germline ends.

The V gene is TRBV30, the J gene TRBJ1-5; 8 bases line up with TRBD1. Germline V gene sequence: CDR1 GTSNPN, CDR2 SVGIG (reference sequence). V lost 2 bases, J lost 7 bases, and 4 bases stayed unmatched. The CDR3 consists of 13 residues. CDR3 amino acids: CAWSWTGKQPQHF. In nucleotides, the CDR3 is TGTGCCTGGAGTTGGACAGGGAAACAGCCCCAGCATTTT.